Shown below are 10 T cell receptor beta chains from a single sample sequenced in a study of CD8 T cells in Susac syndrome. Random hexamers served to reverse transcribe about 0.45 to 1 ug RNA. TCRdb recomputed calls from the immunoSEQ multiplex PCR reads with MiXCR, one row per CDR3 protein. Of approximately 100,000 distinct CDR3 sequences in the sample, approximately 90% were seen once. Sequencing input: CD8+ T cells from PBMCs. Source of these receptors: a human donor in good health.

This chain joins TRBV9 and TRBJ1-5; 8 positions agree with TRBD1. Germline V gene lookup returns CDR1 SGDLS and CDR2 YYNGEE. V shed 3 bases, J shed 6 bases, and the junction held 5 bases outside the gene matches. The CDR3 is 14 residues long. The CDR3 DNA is TGTGCCAGCAGCGCGGGTGGACAGGGTCAGCCCCAGCATTTT. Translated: CASSAGGQGQPQHF. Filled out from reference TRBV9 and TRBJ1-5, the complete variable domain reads DSGVTQTPKHLITATGQRVTLRCSPRSGDLSVYWYQQSLDQGLQFLIQYYNGEERAKGNILERFSAQQFPDLHSELNLSSLELGDSALYFCASSAGGQGQPQHFGDGTRLSIL.

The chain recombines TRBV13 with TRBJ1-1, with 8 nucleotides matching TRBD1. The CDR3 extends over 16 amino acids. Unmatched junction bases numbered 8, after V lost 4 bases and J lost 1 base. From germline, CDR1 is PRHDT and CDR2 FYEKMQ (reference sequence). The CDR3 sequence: CASSSTHRGRNTEAFF. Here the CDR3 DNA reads TGTGCCAGCAGCTCAACGCACAGGGGGAGGAACACTGAAGCTTTCTTT.

Here the CDR3 reads CASSLSPGSVPYNEQFF. In DNA, the CDR3 is TGCGCCAGCAGCTTGTCTCCCGGGAGTGTCCCCTACAATGAGCAGTTCTTC. This chain joins TRBV5-1 and TRBJ2-1; tentative D call: TRBD2 (6 bases). This CDR3 spans 17 amino acids. V lost 1 base and J 2 bases, leaving 16 bases between the germline ends. CDR1 SGHRS and CDR2 YFSETQ come from the germline V gene. The full variable domain, in which reference TRBV5-1 and TRBJ2-1 provide the parts outside the CDR3, is KAGVTQTPRYLIKTRGQQVTLSCSPISGHRSVSWYQQTPGQGLQFLFEYFSETQRNKGNFPGRFSGRQFSNSRSEMNVSTLELGDSALYLCASSLSPGSVPYNEQFFGPGTRLTVL.

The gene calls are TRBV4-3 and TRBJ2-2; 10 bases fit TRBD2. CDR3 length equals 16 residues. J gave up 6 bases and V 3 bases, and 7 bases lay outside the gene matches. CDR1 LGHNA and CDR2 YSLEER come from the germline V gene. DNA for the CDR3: TGCGCCAGCAGCCAGGCTTCTAGCGGGAGAGCCGGGGAGCTGTTTTTT. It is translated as CASSQASSGRAGELFF.

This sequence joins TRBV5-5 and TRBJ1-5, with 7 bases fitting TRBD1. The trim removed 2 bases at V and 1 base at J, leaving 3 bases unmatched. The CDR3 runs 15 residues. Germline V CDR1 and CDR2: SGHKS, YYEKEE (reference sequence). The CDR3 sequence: CASSLTGVSNQPQHF. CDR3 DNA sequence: TGTGCCAGCAGCTTAACAGGGGTCAGCAATCAGCCCCAGCATTTT.

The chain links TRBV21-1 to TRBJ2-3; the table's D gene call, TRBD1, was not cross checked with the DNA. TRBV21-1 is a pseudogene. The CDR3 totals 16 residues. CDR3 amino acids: CASSKALWPGSDTQYF. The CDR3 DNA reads TGTGCCAGCAGCAAAGCGCTTTGGCCGGGTTCAGATACGCAGTATTTT.

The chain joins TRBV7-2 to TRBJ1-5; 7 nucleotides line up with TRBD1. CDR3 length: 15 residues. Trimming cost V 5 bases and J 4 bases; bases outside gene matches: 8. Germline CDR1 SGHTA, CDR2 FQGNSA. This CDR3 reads CASSGRGGENQPQHF. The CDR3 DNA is TGTGCCAGCAGCGGCAGGGGGGGCGAAAATCAGCCCCAGCATTTT. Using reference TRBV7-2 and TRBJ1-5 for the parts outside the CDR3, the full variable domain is GAGVSQSPSNKVTEKGKDVELRCDPISGHTALYWYRQSLGQGLEFLIYFQGNSAPDKSGLPSDRFSAERTGGSVSTLTIQRTQQEDSAVYLCASSGRGGENQPQHFGDGTRLSIL.

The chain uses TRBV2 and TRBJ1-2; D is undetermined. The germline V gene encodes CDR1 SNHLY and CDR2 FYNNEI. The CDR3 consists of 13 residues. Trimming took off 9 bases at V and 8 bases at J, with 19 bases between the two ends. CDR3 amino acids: CARRADQIGGYTF. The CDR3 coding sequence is TGTGCCAGGAGGGCGGATCAAATTGGGGGCTACACCTTC.

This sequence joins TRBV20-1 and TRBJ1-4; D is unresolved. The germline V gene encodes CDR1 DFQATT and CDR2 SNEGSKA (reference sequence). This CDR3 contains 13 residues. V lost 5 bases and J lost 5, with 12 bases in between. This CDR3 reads CSAQATWNEKLFF. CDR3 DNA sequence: TGCAGTGCTCAGGCTACGTGGAATGAAAAACTGTTTTTT.

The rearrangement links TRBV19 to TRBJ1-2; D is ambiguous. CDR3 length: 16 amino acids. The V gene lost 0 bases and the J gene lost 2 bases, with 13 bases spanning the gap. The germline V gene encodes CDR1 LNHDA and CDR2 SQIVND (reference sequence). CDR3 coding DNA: TGTGCCAGTAGTATAGATGCGGGGATCGGGAACTATGGCTACACCTTC. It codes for CASSIDAGIGNYGYTF.